This is a list of T cell receptor beta chains from one sample in a study of early T cells in non-severe SARS-CoV-2 infection. Via MiXCR, TCRdb re-called the 5' RACE reads, giving one row per CDR3 protein. The sample comprises about 66,000 distinct CDR3 sequences, about 13% of which are singletons, and almost 8.5% rests with the top ten. The sample taken for sequencing was whole blood. Receptors originate from an adult who was a healthcare worker with PCR-confirmed SARS-CoV-2 infection or an uninfected control (not recorded which). Each CDR3 is given with its conserved first and last residue. Fields, in order: CDR3 length, D gene, V gene, clone size, J gene, CDR3 protein, CDR3 DNA. A D gene is named only where the DNA matches it firmly. Clone size is given for some rows only: seen once, a few or many times, or a class if the clone is expanded.

len: 13; d_gene: TRBD2; v_gene: TRBV6-2/TRBV6-3; abundance: few; j_gene: TRBJ2-7; CDR3aa: CASRTSGRIEQYF; CDR3nt: TGTGCCAGCAGAACTAGCGGGAGGATCGAGCAGTACTTC
len: 13; d_gene: -; v_gene: TRBV3-1; abundance: -; j_gene: TRBJ2-1; CDR3aa: CASSTSSVNEQFF; CDR3nt: TGTGCCAGCAGCACGAGCTCCGTCAATGAGCAGTTCTTC
len: 13; d_gene: TRBD1; v_gene: TRBV20-1; abundance: few; j_gene: TRBJ1-5; CDR3aa: CSVIQGGRQPQHF; CDR3nt: TGCAGTGTCATTCAAGGGGGCCGACAGCCCCAGCATTTT
len: 15; d_gene: TRBD1; v_gene: TRBV7-3; abundance: many; j_gene: TRBJ2-3; CDR3aa: CASSDPGQRRDTQYF; CDR3nt: TGTGCCAGCAGTGACCCGGGACAGAGAAGAGATACGCAGTATTTT
len: 15; d_gene: TRBD1; v_gene: TRBV7-8; abundance: many; j_gene: TRBJ1-5; CDR3aa: CASSFRDRGGQPQHF; CDR3nt: TGTGCCAGCAGCTTCAGGGACAGGGGGGGCCAGCCCCAGCATTTT
len: 17; d_gene: TRBD2; v_gene: TRBV9; abundance: -; j_gene: TRBJ2-1; CDR3aa: CASSVGPGTSGNNEQFF; CDR3nt: TGTGCCAGCAGCGTGGGGCCCGGGACTAGCGGGAACAATGAGCAGTTCTTC
len: 16; d_gene: TRBD1; v_gene: TRBV6-1; abundance: many; j_gene: TRBJ2-2; CDR3aa: CASSERDRVNTGELFF; CDR3nt: TGTGCCAGCAGTGAAAGGGACAGGGTGAACACCGGGGAGCTGTTTTTT
len: 14; d_gene: TRBD2; v_gene: TRBV4-3; abundance: few; j_gene: TRBJ2-7; CDR3aa: CASSQGLVSYEQYF; CDR3nt: TGCGCCAGCAGCCAGGGACTAGTTTCCTACGAGCAGTACTTC
len: 20; d_gene: TRBD2; v_gene: TRBV7-6; abundance: few; j_gene: TRBJ2-1; CDR3aa: CASSLIDLGTSGVSYNEQFF; CDR3nt: TGTGCCAGCAGCTTAATCGATCTGGGGACTAGCGGGGTTTCCTACAATGAGCAGTTCTTC
len: 13; d_gene: -; v_gene: TRBV6-1; abundance: few; j_gene: TRBJ1-1; CDR3aa: CASSRVWDTEAFF; CDR3nt: TGTGCCAGCAGCCGAGTTTGGGACACTGAAGCTTTCTTT
len: 16; d_gene: -; v_gene: TRBV4-1; abundance: many; j_gene: TRBJ2-3; CDR3aa: CASSQADAPRTDTQYF; CDR3nt: TGCGCCAGCAGCCAAGCTGATGCTCCCCGCACAGATACGCAGTATTTT
len: 13; d_gene: -; v_gene: TRBV11-2; abundance: many; j_gene: TRBJ2-7; CDR3aa: CASSSSVATEQYF; CDR3nt: TGTGCCAGCAGCTCCTCAGTCGCCACCGAGCAGTACTTC
len: 13; d_gene: -; v_gene: TRBV2; abundance: -; j_gene: TRBJ1-2; CDR3aa: CASSTDLNYGYTF; CDR3nt: TGTGCCAGCAGTACTGACCTTAACTATGGCTACACCTTC
len: 16; d_gene: TRBD1; v_gene: TRBV20-1; abundance: many; j_gene: TRBJ1-5; CDR3aa: CSASGQGAAWNQPQHF; CDR3nt: TGCAGTGCTAGTGGACAGGGGGCTGCATGGAATCAGCCCCAGCATTTT
len: 13; d_gene: -; v_gene: TRBV4-2; abundance: many; j_gene: TRBJ1-1; CDR3aa: CASSQDQGFEAFF; CDR3nt: TGTGCCAGCAGCCAAGATCAGGGTTTTGAAGCTTTCTTT
len: 14; d_gene: TRBD2; v_gene: TRBV7-2; abundance: -; j_gene: TRBJ2-1; CDR3aa: CASSLVGTSREQFF; CDR3nt: TGTGCCAGCAGCTTAGTGGGGACTAGCCGAGAGCAGTTCTTC
len: 16; d_gene: -; v_gene: TRBV21-1; abundance: many; j_gene: TRBJ1-1; CDR3aa: CASSKRAEDLNTEAFF; CDR3nt: TGTGCCAGCAGCAAACGGGCGGAGGACTTGAACACTGAAGCTTTCTTT
len: 13; d_gene: -; v_gene: TRBV7-3; abundance: many; j_gene: TRBJ2-1; CDR3aa: CASSLGQRDEQFF; CDR3nt: TGTGCCAGCAGCTTAGGACAAAGGGATGAGCAGTTCTTC
len: 15; d_gene: -; v_gene: TRBV3-1; abundance: -; j_gene: TRBJ2-1; CDR3aa: CASSQDPPGNNEQFF; CDR3nt: TGTGCCAGCAGCCAAGATCCCCCCGGGAACAATGAGCAGTTCTTC
len: 11; d_gene: -; v_gene: TRBV7-2; abundance: few; j_gene: TRBJ2-6; CDR3aa: CASSPTNVLTF; CDR3nt: TGTGCCAGCAGCCCAACCAACGTCCTGACTTTC
len: 16; d_gene: TRBD1; v_gene: TRBV28; abundance: few; j_gene: TRBJ2-2; CDR3aa: CASSRSSSGGTGELFF; CDR3nt: TGTGCCAGCAGTCGCTCATCTTCAGGGGGAACCGGGGAGCTGTTTTTT
len: 16; d_gene: TRBD2; v_gene: TRBV28; abundance: few; j_gene: TRBJ2-1; CDR3aa: CASSPLRPTSGGEQFF; CDR3nt: TGTGCCAGCAGTCCCCTCCGGCCCACTAGCGGAGGTGAGCAGTTCTTC
len: 14; d_gene: -; v_gene: TRBV27; abundance: -; j_gene: TRBJ2-7; CDR3aa: CASSLGTPFYEQYF; CDR3nt: TGTGCCAGCAGTTTAGGGACACCGTTCTACGAGCAGTACTTC
len: 14; d_gene: -; v_gene: TRBV29-1; abundance: -; j_gene: TRBJ2-4; CDR3aa: CSVYDKLAKNIQYF; CDR3nt: TGCAGCGTATATGATAAACTAGCCAAAAACATTCAGTACTTC
len: 14; d_gene: -; v_gene: TRBV18; abundance: few; j_gene: TRBJ2-3; CDR3aa: CASSPQVNTDTQYF; CDR3nt: TGTGCCAGCTCACCACAGGTGAACACAGATACGCAGTATTTT
len: 15; d_gene: TRBD2; v_gene: TRBV7-8; abundance: many; j_gene: TRBJ2-5; CDR3aa: CASSPLADYQETQYF; CDR3nt: TGTGCCAGCAGCCCTCTAGCGGACTACCAAGAGACCCAGTACTTC
len: 17; d_gene: -; v_gene: TRBV5-1; abundance: many; j_gene: TRBJ2-7; CDR3aa: CASSPRAGGQATYEQYF; CDR3nt: TGCGCCAGCAGCCCCCGGGCGGGTGGGCAGGCTACCTACGAGCAGTACTTC
len: 14; d_gene: -; v_gene: TRBV6-6; abundance: few; j_gene: TRBJ1-6; CDR3aa: CASSYSGYNSPLHF; CDR3nt: TGTGCCAGCAGTTACTCAGGGTATAATTCACCCCTCCACTTT
len: 15; d_gene: TRBD2; v_gene: TRBV11-2; abundance: many; j_gene: TRBJ2-5; CDR3aa: CASTLGLAGAETQYF; CDR3nt: TGTGCCAGCACGTTGGGACTAGCGGGAGCGGAGACCCAGTACTTC
len: 11; d_gene: -; v_gene: TRBV28; abundance: -; j_gene: TRBJ2-3; CDR3aa: CARCCTDTQYF; CDR3nt: TGTGCCCGCTGTTGCACAGATACGCAGTATTTT
len: 15; d_gene: TRBD1; v_gene: TRBV7-3; abundance: many; j_gene: TRBJ2-1; CDR3aa: CASSLDRGNYNEQFF; CDR3nt: TGTGCCAGCAGCTTAGACAGGGGAAATTACAATGAGCAGTTCTTC
len: 13; d_gene: -; v_gene: TRBV29-1; abundance: -; j_gene: TRBJ2-7; CDR3aa: CSVGFSTGYEQYF; CDR3nt: TGCAGCGTCGGATTTTCAACAGGGTACGAGCAGTACTTC
len: 12; d_gene: -; v_gene: TRBV28; abundance: many; j_gene: TRBJ2-1; CDR3aa: CASSFEDHREFF; CDR3nt: TGTGCCAGCAGCTTTGAGGACCACCGAGAGTTCTTC
len: 15; d_gene: -; v_gene: TRBV6-2/TRBV6-3; abundance: many; j_gene: TRBJ2-7; CDR3aa: CASSSDSLPPYEQYF; CDR3nt: TGTGCCAGCAGTTCGGACAGCCTTCCCCCCTACGAGCAGTACTTC
len: 16; d_gene: TRBD2; v_gene: TRBV19; abundance: -; j_gene: TRBJ2-5; CDR3aa: CASSNAGLAGAETQYF; CDR3nt: TGTGCCAGTAGCAACGCTGGACTAGCGGGGGCAGAGACCCAGTACTTC
len: 15; d_gene: TRBD2; v_gene: TRBV12-3/TRBV12-4; abundance: few; j_gene: TRBJ2-3; CDR3aa: CASRGTSGSTDTQYF; CDR3nt: TGTGCCAGCAGGGGGACTAGCGGAAGCACAGATACGCAGTATTTT
len: 14; d_gene: TRBD2; v_gene: TRBV6-9; abundance: many; j_gene: TRBJ2-3; CDR3aa: CASRVSGSADTQYF; CDR3nt: TGTGCCAGCAGGGTTAGCGGGAGTGCAGATACGCAGTATTTT
len: 14; d_gene: TRBD2; v_gene: TRBV20-1; abundance: few; j_gene: TRBJ2-5; CDR3aa: CSARSVIAGETQYF; CDR3nt: TGCAGTGCTAGGAGTGTGATAGCGGGGGAGACCCAGTACTTC
len: 12; d_gene: TRBD1; v_gene: TRBV5-5; abundance: few; j_gene: TRBJ2-7; CDR3aa: CASSNRGYEQYF; CDR3nt: TGTGCCAGCAGCAACAGGGGCTACGAGCAGTACTTC
len: 14; d_gene: -; v_gene: TRBV20-1; abundance: -; j_gene: TRBJ2-7; CDR3aa: CSASIFQGSYEQYF; CDR3nt: TGCAGTGCTTCAATATTCCAGGGGTCCTACGAGCAGTACTTC
len: 13; d_gene: TRBD2; v_gene: TRBV29-1; abundance: many; j_gene: TRBJ2-7; CDR3aa: CSVRGGDLYEQYF; CDR3nt: TGCAGCGTCCGGGGGGGCGATCTCTACGAGCAGTACTTC
len: 14; d_gene: TRBD2; v_gene: TRBV4-2; abundance: many; j_gene: TRBJ2-1; CDR3aa: CASSSSGIHNEQFF; CDR3nt: TGTGCCAGCAGCTCTAGCGGCATTCACAATGAGCAGTTCTTC
len: 13; d_gene: -; v_gene: TRBV7-2; abundance: -; j_gene: TRBJ1-5; CDR3aa: CASSLIWDQPQHF; CDR3nt: TGTGCCAGCAGCTTAATCTGGGATCAGCCCCAGCATTTT
len: 14; d_gene: -; v_gene: TRBV28; abundance: -; j_gene: TRBJ2-7; CDR3aa: CASSLHRVTYEQYF; CDR3nt: TGTGCCAGCAGTTTACACAGGGTGACCTACGAGCAGTACTTC
len: 15; d_gene: -; v_gene: TRBV11-2; abundance: many; j_gene: TRBJ1-2; CDR3aa: CASSVDGGANYGYTF; CDR3nt: TGTGCCAGCAGCGTAGATGGGGGAGCCAACTATGGCTACACCTTC
len: 16; d_gene: TRBD2; v_gene: TRBV27; abundance: few; j_gene: TRBJ2-3; CDR3aa: CASSSALAGNTDTQYF; CDR3nt: TGTGCCAGCAGTTCAGCCCTAGCGGGGAACACAGATACGCAGTATTTT
len: 14; d_gene: -; v_gene: TRBV28; abundance: many; j_gene: TRBJ2-3; CDR3aa: CASSFMLAPDTQYF; CDR3nt: TGTGCCAGCAGTTTCATGCTAGCGCCAGATACGCAGTATTTT
len: 15; d_gene: -; v_gene: TRBV9; abundance: -; j_gene: TRBJ2-4; CDR3aa: CASGPGTAAKNIQYF; CDR3nt: TGTGCCAGTGGACCCGGGACGGCAGCCAAAAACATTCAGTACTTC
len: 15; d_gene: TRBD1; v_gene: TRBV14; abundance: many; j_gene: TRBJ2-5; CDR3aa: CASSQDRGRLETQYF; CDR3nt: TGTGCCAGCAGCCAAGACAGGGGGCGCTTAGAGACCCAGTACTTC